This passage covers 26 T cell receptor beta chains from one sample sequenced in a study of blood T cell repertoires in COVID-19. Profiled with immunoSEQ multiplex PCR; TCRdb holds only in-frame clones, not every one. The sample contains around 70,000 clones, 91% of which appear only once. Sequencing was carried out using peripheral blood. The source is a woman in her sixties with active COVID-19.

This chain links TRBV11-2 with TRBJ1-2; the D gene is possibly TRBD1 (5 bases). The CDR3 spans 16 residues. Germline-derived CDR1 and CDR2 are SGHAT and FQNNGV. The V gene lost 5 bases and the J gene lost 6 bases, with 22 bases spanning the gap. The CDR3 bases are TGTGCCAGCAGCCAAGCGGGGGGAATAAAAGGGAATGGCTACACCTTC. Protein product: CASSQAGGIKGNGYTF.

This chain joins TRBV27 and TRBJ1-4; 9 nucleotides align to TRBD1. The germline CDR1 and CDR2 sequences are MNHEY and SMNVEV (reference sequence). Trimming cost V 3 bases and J 9 bases; bases outside gene matches: 8. This CDR3 is built from 15 residues. The chain's CDR3 is CASSFNGQGTKKLFF. The DNA of the CDR3 is TGTGCCAGCAGTTTTAATGGACAGGGGACTAAAAAACTGTTTTTT.

This rearrangement joins TRBV5-1 to TRBJ2-3; TRBD2 is a possible D gene (5 bases). The length of the CDR3 is 13 residues. In germline, CDR1 is SGHRS, CDR2 YFSETQ. Deletions cut 4 bases from V and 4 bases from J, with 10 bases between. The chain's CDR3 is CASSPGSPDTQYF. For the CDR3, the DNA is TGCGCCAGCAGCCCGGGAAGCCCAGATACGCAGTATTTT.

The table lists this clone with a count of one. The chain has TRBV6-5 and TRBJ1-1, with D uncertain. This CDR3 spans 11 amino acids. The V end was cut by 7 bases, the J end by 2 bases, with 5 bases between. From germline, CDR1 is MNHEY and CDR2 SVGAGI. The CDR3, as DNA: TGTGCCAGCAATCTTAACACTGAAGCTTTCTTT. This codes for CASNLNTEAFF.

The chain has TRBV15 and TRBJ2-1; D unresolved. Per the germline V gene, CDR1 is LNHNV and CDR2 is YYDKDF (reference sequence). The CDR3 is 13 amino acids. The germline V and J ends were trimmed by 0 bases and 5 bases, with 5 bases remaining between them. The CDR3, as DNA: TGTGCCACCAGCAGAGACGTAAACAATGAGCAGTTCTTC. Translating it yields CATSRDVNNEQFF.

The chain uses TRBV5-1 and TRBJ2-1; 7 positions agree with TRBD2. With 4 bases clipped from V and 2 bases from J, the junction kept 15 bases outside the gene matches. Germline CDR1 reads SGHRS; CDR2 reads YFSETQ. The CDR3 is 18 amino acids. The CDR3 DNA follows: TGCGCCAGCAGCCTTATTCCGGGGGGAGGGCCCCCCTACAATGAGCAGTTCTTC. Protein product: CASSLIPGGGPPYNEQFF.

Only one count was recorded for this clone. This chain links TRBV5-1 with TRBJ2-5; maybe TRBD2 (5 bases). Trimming cost V 7 bases and J 5 bases, with 15 bases left between them. Germline values: CDR1 SGHRS, CDR2 YFSETQ. The CDR3 is 13 amino acids. CDR3 sequence: CASGTRPTETQYF. CDR3 nucleotides: TGCGCCAGCGGAACTAGGCCCACCGAGACCCAGTACTTC.

The chain combines TRBV7-8 with TRBJ2-5, with TRBD2 identical over 11 bases. V gave up 5 bases and J gave up 5 bases; unmatched junction bases: 10. CDR1 is SGHVS and CDR2 is FQNEAQ in the germline V gene. The CDR3 extends over 16 amino acids. The DNA for the CDR3 is TGTGCCAGCAGCCCCAACCAACTAGCGGGAGTGGAGACCCAGTACTTC. It translates to CASSPNQLAGVETQYF.

The genes are TRBV5-1 and TRBJ2-3; 14 nucleotides agree with TRBD2. Germline lookup yields CDR1 SGHRS and CDR2 YFSETQ. There are 18 residues in the CDR3. J was trimmed by 5 bases and V by 4 bases; bases with no gene match: 12. The CDR3 bases are TGCGCCAGCAGCCGGGGACTAGCGGGAGCCCGGGTTAAAGATACGCAGTATTTT. It encodes CASSRGLAGARVKDTQYF.

The chain uses TRBV5-1 and TRBJ2-1; TRBD1 might be the D (6 bases). The germline V gene has CDR1 SGHRS and CDR2 YFSETQ. V was pared by 2 bases and J by 8 bases, with 17 bases between. The CDR3 contains 15 residues. The CDR3 nucleotides are TGCGCCAGCAGCTTACAGGGAAATTCTGGGGATGAGCAGTTCTTC. Its protein product is CASSLQGNSGDEQFF.

The chain couples TRBV28 to TRBJ1-5, with 9 bases that match TRBD1. CDR1 and CDR2 (germline): MDHEN, SYDVKM. CDR3 size: 15 residues. Unmatched junction bases numbered 11, after V lost 5 bases and J lost 9 bases. CDR3 nucleotide sequence: TGTGCCAGCAGTGGCCGGGACAGGGCCTTTGGGCCCCAGCATTTT. It specifies CASSGRDRAFGPQHF.

The V and J genes are TRBV4-1 and TRBJ2-1; a weak D match, TRBD2 (5 bases). From germline, CDR1 is MGHRA and CDR2 YSYEKL. V was pared by 0 bases and J by 4 bases, with 16 bases between. The CDR3 is 17 residues long. The CDR3: CASSQDEWGTRYNEQFF. In DNA, the CDR3 is TGCGCCAGCAGCCAAGATGAATGGGGTACTAGGTACAATGAGCAGTTCTTC.

This chain uses TRBV28 with TRBJ2-5; possible D gene TRBD2, 5 bases. The CDR3 loop spans 15 amino acids. Trimming left V 2 bases short and J 1 base short, with 11 bases between. Germline CDR1 is MDHEN and CDR2 is SYDVKM. CDR3 in amino acids: CASSLRRPSQETQYF. CDR3 DNA sequence: TGTGCCAGCAGTTTAAGGAGGCCTAGCCAAGAGACCCAGTACTTC.

This clone was seen only a few times. The genes are TRBV4-1 and TRBJ2-2, with TRBD2 identical over 14 bases. The junction had 4 bases not matched to a gene; V was cut back by 4 bases and J by 0 bases. Germline V CDR1 and CDR2: MGHRA, YSYEKL. The CDR3 contains 18 residues. This CDR3 reads CASSLRLAGGTNTGELFF. The CDR3 nucleotides read TGCGCCAGCAGCCTACGACTAGCGGGAGGGACGAACACCGGGGAGCTGTTTTTT.

This sequence joins TRBV5-1 and TRBJ1-2; 7 nucleotides line up with TRBD1. The CDR3 runs to 14 residues. With V trimmed by 4 bases and J by 2 bases, 5 bases remained unmatched. CDR1 SGHRS and CDR2 YFSETQ come from the germline V gene. Here the CDR3 reads CASSLLTGNYGYTF. The CDR3 DNA sequence: TGCGCCAGCAGCCTGCTGACAGGGAACTATGGCTACACCTTC.

The rearrangement uses TRBV19 and TRBJ1-2; no reliable D call. The length of the CDR3 is 14 residues. The V end was cut by 4 bases, the J end by 4 bases, with 13 bases between. Germline CDR1 and CDR2: LNHDA and SQIVND (reference sequence). CDR3 sequence reads: CASSRGGLGYGYTF. CDR3 in DNA: TGTGCCAGTAGTAGAGGTGGTCTGGGCTATGGCTACACCTTC.

The chain is built from TRBV27 and TRBJ2-1; TRBD1 matches 7 bases. The CDR3 runs to 13 residues. The V gene end was trimmed by 4 bases and the J gene end by 8 bases; junction bases not matched to a gene: 5. Germline CDR1 and CDR2: MNHEY and SMNVEV (reference sequence). The CDR3 DNA sequence: TGTGCCAGCAGTTCACAACAGGGGTATGAGCAGTTCTTC. It encodes CASSSQQGYEQFF.

J is TRBJ1-1 and V is TRBV19; 8 positions match TRBD1. The junction had 8 bases not matched to a gene; V was cut back by 7 bases and J by 7 bases. The CDR3 is made up of 13 amino acids. Germline V gene sequence: CDR1 LNHDA, CDR2 SQIVND (reference sequence). The CDR3 sequence: CASTRGQAGEAFF. The CDR3 DNA is TGTGCCAGTACTCGGGGACAGGCTGGTGAAGCTTTCTTT.

J is TRBJ2-7 and V is TRBV5-1; the D gene is possibly TRBD1 (6 bases). The CDR3 length is 15 residues. From germline, CDR1 is SGHRS and CDR2 YFSETQ. Trimming pared 2 bases from V and 2 bases from J, leaving 14 bases between. CDR3 loop: CASSLTPGHTYEQYF. The CDR3 DNA follows: TGCGCCAGCAGCTTAACCCCGGGACATACCTACGAGCAGTACTTC. The full variable domain, its missing parts supplied by reference TRBV5-1 and TRBJ2-7, is KAGVTQTPRYLIKTRGQQVTLSCSPISGHRSVSWYQQTPGQGLQFLFEYFSETQRNKGNFPGRFSGRQFSNSRSEMNVSTLELGDSALYLCASSLTPGHTYEQYFGPGTRLTVT.

In the case of this clone: This CDR3 is also generated by other DNA sequences in the sample. J is TRBJ2-5 and V is TRBV18; no definite D call. The germline gives CDR1 KGHSH, CDR2 LQKENI. Trimming removed 3 bases at V and 1 base at J, with 6 bases between. The CDR3 extends over 13 amino acids. The DNA of the CDR3 is TGTGCCAGCTCACCTAGTTTCCAAGAGACCCAGTACTTC. Translation: CASSPSFQETQYF.

The rearrangement links TRBV5-1 to TRBJ1-2, with D unresolved. Trimming pared 0 bases from V and 7 bases from J, leaving 10 bases between. In germline, CDR1 is SGHRS, CDR2 YFSETQ. The length of the CDR3 is 13 residues. The CDR3 region is CASSLEPTSGYTF. As DNA, the CDR3 is TGCGCCAGCAGCTTGGAACCTACTTCTGGCTACACCTTC. Based on the CDR3 plus reference TRBV5-1 and TRBJ1-2, the full variable domain is KAGVTQTPRYLIKTRGQQVTLSCSPISGHRSVSWYQQTPGQGLQFLFEYFSETQRNKGNFPGRFSGRQFSNSRSEMNVSTLELGDSALYLCASSLEPTSGYTFGSGTRLTVV.

The chain joins TRBV4-2 to TRBJ2-2; maybe TRBD1 (6 bases). The V and J ends lost 4 bases and 4 bases respectively, with 7 bases between them. The CDR3 is 13 residues long. Germline loops: CDR1 LGHNA, CDR2 YNFKEQ. The CDR3 sequence is CASSLGGTGELFF. The CDR3 coding sequence is TGTGCCAGCAGCCTAGGGGGCACCGGGGAGCTGTTTTTT.

The rearrangement joins TRBV12-3 or TRBV12-4 to TRBJ2-1, with D uncertain. The V gene lost 6 bases and the J gene lost 0 bases, with 6 bases spanning the gap. This CDR3 is 13 amino acids long. The CDR3, as DNA: TGTGCCAGCAGGACAAGCTCCTACAATGAGCAGTTCTTC. Protein product: CASRTSSYNEQFF.

CDR3 sequence reads: CASSRVDTQGSSNYGYTF. CDR3 nucleotide sequence: TGTGCCAGCAGCCGAGTCGATACCCAGGGGAGTAGTAACTATGGCTACACCTTC. This chain connects TRBV6-6 to TRBJ1-2, with D perhaps TRBD1 (6 bases). Germline V gives CDR1 MNHNY, CDR2 SVGAGI (reference sequence). V was shortened by 6 bases and J by 1 base, with 24 bases between the two germline ends. The CDR3 covers 18 residues.

This chain links TRBV7-2 with TRBJ2-5; D is possibly TRBD2 (7 bases). Per the germline V gene, CDR1 is SGHTA and CDR2 is FQGNSA. The CDR3 consists of 15 residues. V was trimmed by 7 bases and J by 5 bases, leaving 20 bases between them. This CDR3 is CASTFQRGAFETQYF. CDR3 sequence (DNA): TGTGCCAGCACCTTTCAACGGGGGGCCTTCGAGACCCAGTACTTC.

The J gene is TRBJ1-5, the V gene TRBV19, with 9 bases identical to TRBD1. The CDR3 runs to 15 residues. Germline V CDR1 and CDR2: LNHDA, SQIVND (reference sequence). Trimming at V came to 7 bases and at J to 6 bases, leaving 10 bases not matched to a gene. The CDR3, as DNA: TGTGCCAGTACGGGACAGGGAGAGTCCGTTCAGCCCCAGCATTTT. This encodes CASTGQGESVQPQHF.